Listed below are T cell receptor beta chains from one sample, sequenced in a study of blood T cells in healthy people across ages. TCRdb called the 5' RACE reads again in MiXCR, with one record for every CDR3 protein. The sample lists about 1.7 million distinct CDR3 sequences; about 30% were seen once. Material for sequencing was blood. These receptors originate from a woman in her 30s in good health. Each CDR3 is given with its conserved first and last residue. Fields, in order: clone size, V gene, J gene, D gene, CDR3 DNA, CDR3 protein. D genes are given only for firm matches. Clone size is stated in some rows and not others, as once, few, many or a class when expanded.

>-|TRBV7-8|TRBJ2-5|-
TGTGCCAGCAGCTTGGGCAGACGTCAAGAGCAGTACTTC
CASSLGRRQEQYF
>many|TRBV20-1|TRBJ2-5|TRBD2
TGCAGTGCTTCCGCCGGGACTAGCGGGAGGATTCAGTACTTC
CSASAGTSGRIQYF
>few|TRBV7-8|TRBJ1-5|-
TGTGCCAGCAGCCTTTTCACGGATAGCAATCAGCCCCAGCATTTT
CASSLFTDSNQPQHF
>many|TRBV20-1|TRBJ2-5|-
TGCAGTGCTAGAGATCCCGCTGGACACCTCCAAGAGACCCAGTACTTC
CSARDPAGHLQETQYF
>-|TRBV30|TRBJ1-1|-
TGTGCCTACTCGTCGGGTCCCAACACTGAAGCTTTCTTT
CAYSSGPNTEAFF
>many|TRBV12-3/TRBV12-4|TRBJ2-7|-
TGTGCCAGCAGTTCCTCATCGGGGGGCCTATCCTACGAGCAGTACTTC
CASSSSSGGLSYEQYF
>few|TRBV14|TRBJ2-7|-
TGTGCCAGCAGCGGGAACCCCACTACCGAGCAGTACTTC
CASSGNPTTEQYF
>-|TRBV30|TRBJ2-5|TRBD2
TGTGCCTGGAGTGAGCCGGGGGGGTTTCAAGAGACCCAGTACTTC
CAWSEPGGFQETQYF
>-|TRBV4-3|TRBJ2-7|TRBD2
TGCGCCAGCAGCCCTGCGCCGGGACTAGCGGCCACTCAGACCTCCTACGAGCAGTACTTC
CASSPAPGLAATQTSYEQYF
>few|TRBV20-1|TRBJ2-3|-
TGCAGTGCTCCGTCGGGTAGCACAGATACGCAGTATTTT
CSAPSGSTDTQYF
>few|TRBV7-9|TRBJ2-5|TRBD1
TGTGCCAGCAGCTTATTGGGGACAGGAGGAACTGAAGAGACCCAGTACTTC
CASSLLGTGGTEETQYF
>many|TRBV12-3/TRBV12-4|TRBJ1-5|TRBD1
TGTGCCAGCAGTAGACAGGGCTTGGGTCAGCCCCAGCATTTT
CASSRQGLGQPQHF
>-|TRBV7-2|TRBJ2-5|-
TGTGCCAGCAGCTCCCTCCCGGGGACATGGGAGACCCAGTACTTC
CASSSLPGTWETQYF
>-|TRBV7-9|TRBJ2-3|-
TGTGCCAGCAGCTTTGGCCTAGGAGACACAGATACGCAGTATTTT
CASSFGLGDTDTQYF
>few|TRBV18|TRBJ1-2|-
TGTGCCAGCTCACCACCCGCTGCAGAACTCTATGGCTACACCTTC
CASSPPAAELYGYTF
>few|TRBV7-2|TRBJ2-4|TRBD2
TGTGCCAGCAGCTTAAAGCGTCTAGCGGTAAACATTCAGTACTTC
CASSLKRLAVNIQYF
>-|TRBV12-3/TRBV12-4|TRBJ2-7|-
TGTGCCAGCAGCAAATTGGGGCAGGTGGGGGACGAGCAGTACTTC
CASSKLGQVGDEQYF
>-|TRBV7-3|TRBJ2-7|TRBD1
TGTGCCAGCGGCAATCTTCCGGGACAGGGGTTCTACGAGCAGTACTTC
CASGNLPGQGFYEQYF
>many|TRBV15|TRBJ2-6|-
TGTGCCACTGGGGGGGACAGCCGCTCTGGGGCCAACGTCCTGACTTTC
CATGGDSRSGANVLTF
>many|TRBV15|TRBJ2-7|-
TGTGCCACCAGCAGAGCGACGACAGACCTCTCCTACGAGCAGTACTTC
CATSRATTDLSYEQYF
>few|TRBV7-9|TRBJ1-1|TRBD1
TGTGCCAGCAGTTCCCGGGACAGGGTTACTGAAGCTTTCTTT
CASSSRDRVTEAFF
>few|TRBV12-3/TRBV12-4|TRBJ2-7|TRBD2
TGTGCCAGCAGGGGGGGACTAGCGGGAGGCAACGAGCAGTACTTC
CASRGGLAGGNEQYF
>few|TRBV2|TRBJ1-5|-
TGTGCCAGCAGTGGGGGGGCTAGGGATCAGCCCCAGCATTTT
CASSGGARDQPQHF
>-|TRBV7-2|TRBJ2-1|TRBD2
TGTGCCAGCAGCATAGGACTAGCGGTAAACAATGAGCAGTTCTTC
CASSIGLAVNNEQFF
>-|TRBV2|TRBJ2-7|-
TGTGCCAGCAGGGATACCCAGGGATCCTACGAGCAGTACTTC
CASRDTQGSYEQYF
>few|TRBV28|TRBJ2-7|TRBD1
TGTGCCAGCAGTCCGGGACAGGCCGCCTCCTACGAGCAGTACTTC
CASSPGQAASYEQYF
>-|TRBV11-1|TRBJ2-3|-
TGTGCCAGCAGCTTTCAAATCGGGACTAGCACAGATACGCAGTATTTT
CASSFQIGTSTDTQYF
>few|TRBV10-2|TRBJ2-5|-
TGCGCCAGCAGTGAGTCGAGAGTGTCGGAAGAGATCCAGTACTTC
CASSESRVSEEIQYF
>many|TRBV30|TRBJ2-4|-
TGTGCCTGGAATCAGCAGGGTGGAAACATTCAGTACTTC
CAWNQQGGNIQYF
>many|TRBV29-1|TRBJ2-3|-
TGCAGCGTTGAAGATCGCCAGGAGACAACAGATACGCAGTATTTT
CSVEDRQETTDTQYF
>many|TRBV10-3|TRBJ2-1|TRBD1
TGTGCCATCAGAGACAGGGGGAGAGAATATGAGCAGTTCTTC
CAIRDRGREYEQFF
>-|TRBV6-1|TRBJ2-3|TRBD2
TGTGCCAGCAGTGAGGTTAACGGGGGGGCCGGGGGTACGCAGTATTTT
CASSEVNGGAGGTQYF
>-|TRBV5-1|TRBJ2-1|TRBD2
TGCGCCAGCAACTCCGTAACTAGCGGGAGATGTGAGCAGTTCTTC
CASNSVTSGRCEQFF
>-|TRBV24-1|TRBJ2-1|TRBD1
TGTGCCACCAGTGATTCCATGGACAGGAGGTTCAACAATGAGCAGTTCTTC
CATSDSMDRRFNNEQFF
>few|TRBV3-1|TRBJ1-4|TRBD1
TGTGCCAGCAGCCACTGGGACAGGGGGGTAGGAAAACTGTTTTTT
CASSHWDRGVGKLFF
>-|TRBV5-1|TRBJ2-5|TRBD2
TGCGCCAGCAGCGGTACTAGCGAGGGGGAGACCCAGTACTTC
CASSGTSEGETQYF
>-|TRBV10-3|TRBJ2-7|TRBD2
TGTGCCATCAGTGACCCCGGGACTAGCGGGAACACCTACGAGCGGTACTTC
CAISDPGTSGNTYERYF
>-|TRBV7-2|TRBJ2-1|-
TGTGCCAGCAGCTTATGGGAGAGTGAGCAGTTCTTC
CASSLWESEQFF
>-|TRBV6-1|TRBJ2-3|-
TGTGCCAGCGTCGAACCACCCGATACGCAGTATTTT
CASVEPPDTQYF
>many|TRBV5-1|TRBJ2-7|-
TGCGCCAGCAGCTTGGAAGGATTGGCCTACGAGCAGTACTTC
CASSLEGLAYEQYF
>few|TRBV20-1|TRBJ2-7|TRBD2
TGCAGTGCTAGAGGGAGCGGGGGGACCTACGAGCAGTACTTC
CSARGSGGTYEQYF
>few|TRBV7-2|TRBJ2-3|TRBD2
TGTGCCAGCAGCTTGGGGCGGGAGCGGGGATTAGCGCAGTATTTT
CASSLGRERGLAQYF
>-|TRBV6-2/TRBV6-3|TRBJ2-7|TRBD2
TGTGCCAGCAGTTACGATACTAGCGGATGGGATTCCTACGAGCAGTACTTC
CASSYDTSGWDSYEQYF
>many|TRBV25-1|TRBJ2-1|TRBD1
TGTGCCTTCGGGACAGGGGGCCCCCACCCTTACAATGAGCAGTTCTTC
CAFGTGGPHPYNEQFF
>-|TRBV9|TRBJ2-1|-
TGTGCCAGCAGCGCTACGGGGGTATACAATGAGCAGTTCTTC
CASSATGVYNEQFF
>-|TRBV2|TRBJ2-1|-
TGTGCCAGATTACCAGCGAAACCCTACAATGAGCAGTTCTTC
CARLPAKPYNEQFF
>few|TRBV11-2|TRBJ2-6|TRBD1
TGTGCCAGCAGCTCGAGGACAGGGGGCCGGTCTGGGGCCAACGTCCTGACTTTC
CASSSRTGGRSGANVLTF
>few|TRBV25-1|TRBJ1-1|-
TGTGCCAGCAGTGAATACGGCGCTATGAACACTGAAGCTTTCTTT
CASSEYGAMNTEAFF
>-|TRBV20-1|TRBJ2-5|-
TGCAGTGCTGGCGAGAACCAAGAGACCCAGTACTTC
CSAGENQETQYF
>-|TRBV2|TRBJ1-1|-
TGTGCCAGCAGTGTAAGGTACATGAACACTGAAGCTTTCTTT
CASSVRYMNTEAFF
>many|TRBV12-3/TRBV12-4|TRBJ2-7|-
TGTGCCAGCAGCAAGGACCACTCCTACGAGCAGTACTTC
CASSKDHSYEQYF
>-|TRBV14|TRBJ1-2|-
TGTGCCAGCAGCCCCGGAGCCGGGATCTATGGCTACACCTTC
CASSPGAGIYGYTF